The source of this T cell receptor beta chain is a study of shared clonotypes between healthy human individuals. Clones were read by immunoSEQ multiplex PCR, and TCRdb kept only the in-frame ones, dropping some. The table has approximately 980,000 clones, over 60% seen once. Germline CDR1 and CDR2: SEHNR and FQNEAQ (reference sequence). This CDR3 has 15 amino acids. V lost 4 bases, J lost 8 bases, and 3 bases stayed unmatched. The chain combines TRBV7-9 with TRBJ2-1; TRBD2 matches at 15 bases. This receptor was obtained from a man aged 18 to 30 in good health. What was sequenced was memory CD4+ T cells sorted from blood. Indicated subset: CD45RA-negative fraction. DNA for the CDR3: TGTGCCAGCAGCTCCCGGACTAGCGGGGGGGATGAGCAGTTCTTC. Translated, it gives CASSSRTSGGDEQFF.